The clone carrying this T cell receptor beta chain was seen at least ten times. Its antigen is still unknown. This sample stems from a study of response to subunit inactivated influenza vaccine. General observations from the study: The authors proposed limited new T cell recruitment per seasonal influenza vaccination.

Germline V gene data show CDR1 as SGHTA and CDR2 as FQGNSA. V was cut by 4 bases and J by 6 bases, with 13 bases left in between. CDR3 size: 14 residues. Each CDR3 protein is one row after TCRdb ran MiXCR on the RT-PCR reads. The sample yields 550,000 to 650,000 distinct CDR3 sequences, approximately 12% seen once. This receptor was taken from a middle-aged man who received an inactivated influenza vaccine. The chain uses TRBV7-2 and TRBJ2-1, with D maybe TRBD2 (6 bases). The source material was PBMCs from blood, sampled on the day of vaccination. The DNA for the CDR3 is TGTGCCAGCAGCTGGACTAACCTTGGCAATGAGCAGTTCTTC. Translated: CASSWTNLGNEQFF.